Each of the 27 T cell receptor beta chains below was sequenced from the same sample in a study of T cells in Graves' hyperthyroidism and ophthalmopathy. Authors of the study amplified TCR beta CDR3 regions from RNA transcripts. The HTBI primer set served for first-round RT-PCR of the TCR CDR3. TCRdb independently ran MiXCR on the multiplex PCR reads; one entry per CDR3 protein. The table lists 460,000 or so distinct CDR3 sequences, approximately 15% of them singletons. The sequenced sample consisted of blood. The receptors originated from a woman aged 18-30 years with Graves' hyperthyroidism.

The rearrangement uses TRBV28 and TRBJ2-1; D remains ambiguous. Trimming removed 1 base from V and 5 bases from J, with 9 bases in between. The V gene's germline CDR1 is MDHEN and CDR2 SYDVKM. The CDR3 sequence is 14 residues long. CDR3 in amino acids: CASSLSLENNEQFF. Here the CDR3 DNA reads TGTGCCAGCAGTTTATCTCTAGAAAACAATGAGCAGTTCTTC.

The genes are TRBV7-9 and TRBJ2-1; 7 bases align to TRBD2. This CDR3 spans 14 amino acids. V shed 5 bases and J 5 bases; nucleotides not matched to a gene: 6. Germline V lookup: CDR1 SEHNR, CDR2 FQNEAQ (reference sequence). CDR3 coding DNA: TGTGCCAGCAGCACATGGGGGGGAGACAATGAGCAGTTCTTC. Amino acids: CASSTWGGDNEQFF.

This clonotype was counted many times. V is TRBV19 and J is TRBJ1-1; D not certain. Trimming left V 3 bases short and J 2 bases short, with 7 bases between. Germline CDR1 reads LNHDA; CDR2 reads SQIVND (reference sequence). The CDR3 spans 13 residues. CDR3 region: CASSIGRNTEAFF. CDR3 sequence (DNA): TGTGCCAGTAGTATTGGTCGAAACACTGAAGCTTTCTTT.

For the CDR3, the DNA is TGTGCCAGCAGCGTCCTAGCGCTAAACACAGATACGCAGTATTTT. It specifies CASSVLALNTDTQYF. The chain recombines TRBV5-6 with TRBJ2-3, with D maybe TRBD2 (6 bases). Trimming left V 4 bases short and J 2 bases short, with 14 bases between. From germline, CDR1 is SGHDT and CDR2 YYEEEE. The CDR3 has 15 residues.

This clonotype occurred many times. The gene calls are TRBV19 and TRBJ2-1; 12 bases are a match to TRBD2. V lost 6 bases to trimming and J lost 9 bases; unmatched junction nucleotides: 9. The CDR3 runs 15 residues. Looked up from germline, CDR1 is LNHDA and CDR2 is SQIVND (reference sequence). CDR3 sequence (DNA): TGTGCCAGTAGGTACCTAGCGGGAGGGGTGAGTGAGCAGTTCTTC. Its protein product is CASRYLAGGVSEQFF.

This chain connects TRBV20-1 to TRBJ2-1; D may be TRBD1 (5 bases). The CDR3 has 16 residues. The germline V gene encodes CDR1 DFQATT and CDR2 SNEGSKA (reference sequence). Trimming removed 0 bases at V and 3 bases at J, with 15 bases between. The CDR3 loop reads CSARDRAGWDYNEQFF. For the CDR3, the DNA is TGCAGTGCTAGAGATAGGGCAGGGTGGGACTACAATGAGCAGTTCTTC.

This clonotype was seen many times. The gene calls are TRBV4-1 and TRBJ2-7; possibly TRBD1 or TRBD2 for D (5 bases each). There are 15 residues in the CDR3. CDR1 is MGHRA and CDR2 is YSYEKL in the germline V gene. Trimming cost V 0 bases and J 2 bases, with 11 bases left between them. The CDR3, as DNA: TGCGCCAGCAGCCAAGAACGGGGCCGAACCTACGAGCAGTACGTC. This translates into CASSQERGRTYEQYV.

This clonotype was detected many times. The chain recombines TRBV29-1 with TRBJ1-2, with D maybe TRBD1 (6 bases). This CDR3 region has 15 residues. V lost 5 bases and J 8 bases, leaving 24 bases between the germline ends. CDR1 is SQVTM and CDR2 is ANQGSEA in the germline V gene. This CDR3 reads CSVNEGVGPREGYTF. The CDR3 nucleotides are TGCAGCGTTAATGAGGGGGTAGGCCCAAGGGAGGGCTACACCTTC.

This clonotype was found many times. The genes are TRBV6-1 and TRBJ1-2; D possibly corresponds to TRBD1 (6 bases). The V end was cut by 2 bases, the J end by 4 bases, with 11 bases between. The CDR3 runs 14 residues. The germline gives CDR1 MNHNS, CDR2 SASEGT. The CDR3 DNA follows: TGTGCCAGCAGTGAAAACAGGGTGGGCTATGGCTACACCTTC. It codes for CASSENRVGYGYTF.

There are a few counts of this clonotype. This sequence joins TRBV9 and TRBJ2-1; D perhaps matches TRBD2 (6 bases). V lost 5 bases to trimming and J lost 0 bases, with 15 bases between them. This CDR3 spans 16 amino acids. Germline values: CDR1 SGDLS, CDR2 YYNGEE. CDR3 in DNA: TGTGCCAGCAGGCCAGTCGGGGGTAGCTCCTACAATGAGCAGTTCTTC. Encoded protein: CASRPVGGSSYNEQFF.

This chain's CDR3 is CASSPTGFYGYTF. CDR3 bases: TGTGCCAGCAGCCCGACAGGGTTCTATGGCTACACCTTC. The chain links TRBV12-3 or TRBV12-4 to TRBJ1-2; 7 positions match TRBD1. This CDR3 contains 13 residues. V gave up 6 bases and J gave up 4 bases; unmatched junction bases: 5.

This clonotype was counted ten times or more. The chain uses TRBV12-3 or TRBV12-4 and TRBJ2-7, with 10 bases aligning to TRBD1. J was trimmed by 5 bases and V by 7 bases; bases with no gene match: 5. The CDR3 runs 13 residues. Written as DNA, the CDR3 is TGTGCCAGCACCCGGGACAGGGGAAACGAGCAGTACTTC. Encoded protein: CASTRDRGNEQYF.

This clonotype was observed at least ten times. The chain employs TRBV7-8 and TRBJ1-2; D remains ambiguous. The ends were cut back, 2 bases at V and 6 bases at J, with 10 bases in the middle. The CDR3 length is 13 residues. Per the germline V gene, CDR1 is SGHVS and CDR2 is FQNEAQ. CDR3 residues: CASSLMQKDGYTF. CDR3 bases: TGTGCCAGCAGCTTAATGCAGAAGGATGGCTACACCTTC.

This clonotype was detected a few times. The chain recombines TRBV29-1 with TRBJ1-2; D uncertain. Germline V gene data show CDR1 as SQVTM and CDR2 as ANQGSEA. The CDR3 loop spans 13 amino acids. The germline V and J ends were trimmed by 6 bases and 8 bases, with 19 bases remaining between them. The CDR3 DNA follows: TGCAGCGTAACGGGCCGGGCCGGCAACGGCTACACCTTC. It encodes CSVTGRAGNGYTF.

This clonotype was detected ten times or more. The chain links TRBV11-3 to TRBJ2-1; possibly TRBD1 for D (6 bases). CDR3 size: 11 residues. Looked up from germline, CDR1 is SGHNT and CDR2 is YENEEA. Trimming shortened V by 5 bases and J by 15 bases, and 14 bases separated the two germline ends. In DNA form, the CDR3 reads TGTGCCAGCAGCCCAGGGGTGGTAATGTTCTTC. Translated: CASSPGVVMFF.

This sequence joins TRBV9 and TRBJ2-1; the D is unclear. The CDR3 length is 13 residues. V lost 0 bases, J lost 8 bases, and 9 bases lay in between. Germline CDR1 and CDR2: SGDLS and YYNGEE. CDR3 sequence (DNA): TGTGCCAGCAGCGTAGTAGGCTGGGATGAGCAGTTCTTC. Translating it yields CASSVVGWDEQFF.

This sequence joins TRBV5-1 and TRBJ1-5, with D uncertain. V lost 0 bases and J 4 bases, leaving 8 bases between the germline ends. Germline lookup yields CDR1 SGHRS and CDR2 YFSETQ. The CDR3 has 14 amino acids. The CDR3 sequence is CASSLDSQNQPQHF. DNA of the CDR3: TGCGCCAGCAGCTTGGACAGCCAAAATCAGCCCCAGCATTTT.

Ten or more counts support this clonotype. The CDR3 DNA is TGTGCCAGCAGAGTGACTAGCGAGGGAGATACGCAGTATTTT. This encodes CASRVTSEGDTQYF. The gene calls are TRBV7-8 and TRBJ2-3; 8 nucleotides line up with TRBD2. In germline, CDR1 is SGHVS, CDR2 FQNEAQ. V lost 6 bases and J lost 5; bases outside the gene matches: 7. CDR3 length: 14 amino acids. Drawing the rest from reference TRBV7-8 and TRBJ2-3, the complete variable domain is GAGVSQSPRYKVAKRGQDVALRCDPISGHVSLFWYQQALGQGPEFLTYFQNEAQLDKSGLPSDRFFAERPEGSVSTLKIQRTQQEDSAVYLCASRVTSEGDTQYFGPGTRLTVL.

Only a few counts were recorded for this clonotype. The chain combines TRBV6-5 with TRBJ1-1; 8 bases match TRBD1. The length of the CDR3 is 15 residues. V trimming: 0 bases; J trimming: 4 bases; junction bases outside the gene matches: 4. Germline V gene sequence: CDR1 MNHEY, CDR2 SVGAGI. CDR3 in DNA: TGTGCCAGCAGTTACTCGAGGACAGGGACCACTGAAGCTTTCTTT. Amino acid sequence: CASSYSRTGTTEAFF.

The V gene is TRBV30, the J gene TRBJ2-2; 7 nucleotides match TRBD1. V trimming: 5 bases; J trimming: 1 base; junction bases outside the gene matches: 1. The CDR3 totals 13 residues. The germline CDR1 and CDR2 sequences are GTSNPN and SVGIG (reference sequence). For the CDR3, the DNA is TGTGCCTGGTCAGGGGGGAACACCGGGGAGCTGTTTTTT. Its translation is CAWSGGNTGELFF.

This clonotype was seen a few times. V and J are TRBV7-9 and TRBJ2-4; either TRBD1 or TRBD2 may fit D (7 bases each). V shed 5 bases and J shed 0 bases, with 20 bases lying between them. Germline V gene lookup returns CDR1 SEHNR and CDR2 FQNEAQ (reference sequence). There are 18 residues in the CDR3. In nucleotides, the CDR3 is TGTGCCAGCAGCGACGACAGGGAGGGGGGTATAGCCAAAAACATTCAGTACTTC. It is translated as CASSDDREGGIAKNIQYF.

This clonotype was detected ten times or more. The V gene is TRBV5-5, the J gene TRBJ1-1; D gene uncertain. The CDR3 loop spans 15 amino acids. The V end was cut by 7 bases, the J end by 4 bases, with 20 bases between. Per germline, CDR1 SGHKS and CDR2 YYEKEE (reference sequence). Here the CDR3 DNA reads TGTGCCAGCTTCGCCCCGGGTGGTCACCGCACTGAAGCTTTCTTT. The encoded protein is CASFAPGGHRTEAFF.

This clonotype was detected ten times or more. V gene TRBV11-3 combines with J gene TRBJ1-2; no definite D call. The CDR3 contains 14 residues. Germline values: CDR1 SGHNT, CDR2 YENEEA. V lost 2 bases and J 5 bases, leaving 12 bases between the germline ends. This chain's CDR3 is CASSLYPLPYGYTF. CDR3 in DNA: TGTGCCAGCAGCTTATACCCTTTACCGTATGGCTACACCTTC.

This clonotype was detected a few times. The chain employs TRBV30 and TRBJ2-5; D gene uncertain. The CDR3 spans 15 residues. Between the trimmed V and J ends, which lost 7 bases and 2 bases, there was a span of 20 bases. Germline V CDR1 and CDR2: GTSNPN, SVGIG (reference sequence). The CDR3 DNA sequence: TGTGCCTATTCCCCGATTGGCTATTCGCAAGAGACCCAGTACTTC. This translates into CAYSPIGYSQETQYF.

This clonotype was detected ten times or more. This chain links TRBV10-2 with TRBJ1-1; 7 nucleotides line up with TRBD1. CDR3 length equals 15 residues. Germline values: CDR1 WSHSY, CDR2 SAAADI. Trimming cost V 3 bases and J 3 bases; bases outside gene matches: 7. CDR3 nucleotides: TGCGCCAGCAGTGAAGAGACAGGGCTGGACACTGAAGCTTTCTTT. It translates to CASSEETGLDTEAFF.

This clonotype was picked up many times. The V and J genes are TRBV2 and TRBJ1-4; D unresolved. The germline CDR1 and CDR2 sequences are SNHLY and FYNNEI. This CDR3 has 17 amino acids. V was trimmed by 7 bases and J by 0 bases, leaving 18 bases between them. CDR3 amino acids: CASNFPPEGPTNEKLFF. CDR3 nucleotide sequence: TGTGCCAGCAATTTTCCTCCTGAAGGGCCAACTAATGAAAAACTGTTTTTT.

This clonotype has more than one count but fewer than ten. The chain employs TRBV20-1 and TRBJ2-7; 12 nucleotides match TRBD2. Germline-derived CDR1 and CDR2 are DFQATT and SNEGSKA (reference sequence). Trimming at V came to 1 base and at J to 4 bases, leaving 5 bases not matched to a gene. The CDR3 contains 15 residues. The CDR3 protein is CSARATSGSWYEQYV. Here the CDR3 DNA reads TGCAGTGCTAGAGCGACTAGCGGGAGTTGGTACGAGCAGTACGTC.